The entry below gives a single T cell receptor (beta chain) sequence along with its context. CDR3 length equals 13 residues. Trimming took 7 bases from V and 0 from J, leaving 7 bases between them. The germline CDR1 and CDR2 sequences are MNHNY and SVGAGI (reference sequence). The sample originates from a study of blood T cell repertoires in COVID-19. For the study at large: COVID-19 samples, acute and convalescent, were from the United States, Italy and Spain. T cells, B-cell-depleted T cells, or PBMCs supplied cDNA or gDNA.

In the original analysis: Cell counts per sample came from amplifying reference gene primers. TCRdb's table, derived via immunoSEQ multiplex PCR, lists solely in-frame clones and lacks some. Clonal size and the V and J genes are those of that table, whereas D and trimming came from the DNA. The sample has around 140,000 clones; roughly 84% are singletons. The chain links TRBV6-6 to TRBJ2-1; D not resolved. This sequence was found in a man aged 60 to 69 with acute or convalescent COVID-19. The sample consisted of peripheral blood. The CDR3: CASNGNSYNEQFF. CDR3 sequence (DNA): TGTGCCAGCAACGGTAACTCCTACAATGAGCAGTTCTTC.